Presented here are 24 T cell receptor beta chains from one specimen sequenced in a study of blood T cell repertoires in COVID-19. Sequencing was performed with immunoSEQ multiplex PCR; in TCRdb, only in-frame clones are kept and a portion is missing. The sample yields more than 95,000 clones, around 82% seen once. Source material: peripheral blood. These receptors were collected from a man aged 60-69 years with acute or convalescent COVID-19.

The rearrangement joins TRBV7-9 to TRBJ2-2; unclear D gene. CDR1 is SEHNR, CDR2 FQNEAQ, per germline (reference sequence). Trimming pared 1 base from V and 5 bases from J, leaving 8 bases between. The CDR3 runs to 14 residues. The CDR3 loop reads CASSLVQDTGELFF. The DNA for the CDR3 is TGTGCCAGCAGCTTAGTTCAGGATACCGGGGAGCTGTTTTTT.

CDR3 loop: CASSQGGRVPYNEQFF. CDR3 coding DNA: TGTGCCAGCAGCCAAGGGGGCAGGGTCCCATACAATGAGCAGTTCTTC. The chain couples TRBV3-1 (or the pseudogene TRBV3-2) to TRBJ2-1; D might be TRBD1 (5 bases). CDR3 length: 16 residues. Trimming removed 1 base from V and 4 bases from J, with 14 bases in between. In germline, CDR1 is LGHDT, CDR2 YNNKEL (reference sequence).

The CDR3: CASSSKGRLAGESVDTQYF. The CDR3 DNA reads TGTGCCAGCAGCTCCAAGGGGAGACTAGCGGGAGAATCGGTAGATACGCAGTATTTT. V usage is TRBV7-2 and J usage is TRBJ2-3; 12 nucleotides match TRBD2. CDR3 length: 19 amino acids. Germline V gene sequence: CDR1 SGHTA, CDR2 FQGNSA. J gave up 5 bases and V 4 bases, and 16 bases lay outside the gene matches.

The J gene is TRBJ1-5, the V gene TRBV4-2, with D possibly TRBD1 on 5 matching bases. The germline CDR1 and CDR2 sequences are LGHNA and YNFKEQ. This CDR3 is 14 amino acids long. V was shortened by 2 bases and J by 2 bases, with 7 bases between the two germline ends. The CDR3 DNA sequence: TGTGCCAGCAGCCAATGGGGGGGCAATCAGCCCCAGCATTTT. Amino acid sequence: CASSQWGGNQPQHF.

The rearrangement uses TRBV18 and TRBJ1-5; 9 bases fit TRBD1. Looked up from germline, CDR1 is KGHSH and CDR2 is LQKENI. The CDR3 is made up of 16 amino acids. The V gene end was trimmed by 3 bases and the J gene end by 6 bases; junction bases not matched to a gene: 9. CDR3 region: CASSPFGTGSGQPQHF. CDR3 nucleotide sequence: TGTGCCAGCTCACCCTTCGGGACAGGGTCGGGTCAGCCCCAGCATTTT.

V is TRBV28 and J is TRBJ2-7; TRBD1 matches at 8 bases. This CDR3 contains 15 residues. The junction had 12 bases not matched to a gene; V was cut back by 6 bases and J by 5 bases. Germline-derived CDR1 and CDR2 are MDHEN and SYDVKM. The CDR3 reads CASRAQGAFSNEQYF. The CDR3 DNA follows: TGTGCCAGCAGAGCCCAGGGGGCGTTTTCCAACGAGCAGTACTTC.

This clone was detected a few times. The chain joins TRBV5-5 to TRBJ1-4, with no clear D. V was trimmed by 2 bases and J by 6 bases, leaving 8 bases between them. Germline V gives CDR1 SGHKS, CDR2 YYEKEE (reference sequence). This CDR3 is built from 13 residues. CDR3 in DNA: TGTGCCAGCAGCTTCGGAGGAGATGAAAAACTGTTTTTT. Residues: CASSFGGDEKLFF.

V gene TRBV11-2 combines with J gene TRBJ2-7; 7 bases are a match to TRBD1. Per the germline V gene, CDR1 is SGHAT and CDR2 is FQNNGV. The CDR3 runs 15 residues. V trimming: 0 bases; J trimming: 2 bases; junction bases outside the gene matches: 4. The CDR3 region is CASSLEWDSTYEQYF. CDR3 coding DNA: TGTGCCAGCAGCTTAGAGTGGGACAGTACCTACGAGCAGTACTTC.

V is TRBV5-4 and J is TRBJ2-2; weak D call: TRBD2 (6 bases). The V end was cut by 1 base, the J end by 0 bases, with 10 bases between. Germline V gives CDR1 SGHNT, CDR2 YYREEE (reference sequence). The CDR3 is 16 amino acids. The DNA of the CDR3 is TGTGCCAGCAGCTTGCAACGCGGGGCGAACACCGGGGAGCTGTTTTTT. Amino acids: CASSLQRGANTGELFF.

This chain links TRBV29-1 with TRBJ1-1; D is perhaps TRBD1 (6 bases). With 7 bases removed from V and 2 bases from J, the gap between germline ends came to 11 bases. The CDR3 is 12 amino acids. In germline, CDR1 is SQVTM, CDR2 ANQGSEA. This chain's CDR3 is CSATRGNTEAFF. In nucleotides, the CDR3 is TGCAGCGCAACCAGGGGTAACACTGAAGCTTTCTTT.

This chain joins TRBV7-2 and TRBJ2-3, with D unclear. Germline loops: CDR1 SGHTA, CDR2 FQGNSA. The CDR3 length is 13 residues. V was pared by 4 bases and J by 4 bases, with 9 bases between. This CDR3 is CASSWADADTQYF. DNA for the CDR3: TGTGCCAGCAGCTGGGCAGATGCAGATACGCAGTATTTT.

This clone showed up just once. The V and J genes are TRBV6-1 and TRBJ2-3; D remains unclear. The CDR3 extends over 12 amino acids. Germline V gives CDR1 MNHNS, CDR2 SASEGT. V was trimmed by 2 bases and J by 9 bases, leaving 9 bases between them. The CDR3 reads CASSESLMTQYF. CDR3 nucleotides: TGTGCCAGCAGTGAATCCCTAATGACGCAGTATTTT.

This clone was seen a few times. The chain recombines TRBV7-6 with TRBJ2-3; perhaps TRBD1 as D (5 bases). The length of the CDR3 is 12 residues. Deletions cut 5 bases from V and 4 bases from J, with 7 bases between. Germline V gene data show CDR1 as SGHVS and CDR2 as FNYEAQ. CDR3 sequence reads: CASSPGSDTQYF. The CDR3, as DNA: TGTGCCAGCAGCCCAGGGTCAGATACGCAGTATTTT.

The chain has TRBV19 and TRBJ1-1; TRBD1 matches at 7 bases. CDR3 length equals 12 residues. V lost 7 bases and J lost 7; bases outside the gene matches: 6. CDR1 LNHDA and CDR2 SQIVND come from the germline V gene (reference sequence). CDR3 sequence: CASKGAPGEAFF. Here the CDR3 DNA reads TGTGCCAGTAAGGGGGCCCCAGGTGAAGCTTTCTTT.

The V and J genes are TRBV6-5 and TRBJ2-5; 11 nucleotides line up with TRBD1. This CDR3 has 13 amino acids. Germline V gene sequence: CDR1 MNHEY, CDR2 SVGAGI. The V and J ends lost 8 bases and 6 bases, in that order; junction bases with no gene match: 5. For the CDR3, the DNA is TGTGCCAGCTGGGACAGGGGGATGCAGACCCAGTACTTC. This gives the protein CASWDRGMQTQYF.

The chain couples TRBV2 to TRBJ2-6, with D tentatively TRBD2 (5 bases). The CDR3 sequence is 13 residues long. CDR1 and CDR2 from the germline V gene are SNHLY and FYNNEI. V lost 8 bases and J lost 0, with 5 bases in between. CDR3 nucleotides: TGTGCCAGCCGGGGCTCTGGGGCCAACGTCCTGACTTTC. It yields the protein CASRGSGANVLTF.

The V and J genes are TRBV4-3 and TRBJ1-5, with TRBD1 as a possible D gene (6 bases). The CDR3 has 15 amino acids. Germline V gene data show CDR1 as LGHNA and CDR2 as YSLEER. V was pared by 4 bases and J by 4 bases, with 14 bases between. The CDR3 DNA reads as TGCGCCAGCAGCCCAAGACCAGGGGCGAATCAGCCCCAGCATTTT. It translates to CASSPRPGANQPQHF.

The chain carries TRBV7-9 and TRBJ2-3; TRBD1 might be the D (6 bases). The CDR3 spans 16 residues. V shed 1 base and J shed 6 bases, with 17 bases lying between them. Germline V gene lookup returns CDR1 SEHNR and CDR2 FQNEAQ (reference sequence). The CDR3 loop is CASSLVMGAGSDTQYF. The CDR3 DNA is TGTGCCAGCAGCTTAGTAATGGGGGCCGGGTCGGATACGCAGTATTTT.

The rearrangement links TRBV11-2 to TRBJ1-1; D possibly corresponds to TRBD1 (5 bases). The CDR3 has 15 amino acids. The ends were cut back, 4 bases at V and 4 bases at J, with 16 bases in the middle. CDR1 is SGHAT and CDR2 is FQNNGV in the germline V gene. The CDR3 protein is CASSSFLGVGTEAFF. The DNA for the CDR3 is TGTGCCAGCAGCTCTTTCTTAGGGGTTGGCACTGAAGCTTTCTTT. The full variable domain, rest sourced from reference TRBV11-2 and TRBJ1-1, is EAGVAQSPRYKIIEKRQSVAFWCNPISGHATLYWYQQILGQGPKLLIQFQNNGVVDDSQLPKDRFSAERLKGVDSTLKIQPAKLEDSAVYLCASSSFLGVGTEAFFGQGTRLTVV.

The V and J genes are TRBV11-3 and TRBJ2-1; possible D gene TRBD2, 6 bases. The CDR3 length is 16 residues. Trimming pared 0 bases from V and 7 bases from J, leaving 16 bases between. Per the germline V gene, CDR1 is SGHNT and CDR2 is YENEEA. The CDR3 DNA follows: TGTGCCAGCAGCTTAGAGGAGGGGAGGCCGGGGAATGAGCAGTTCTTC. Protein: CASSLEEGRPGNEQFF.

The gene calls are TRBV3-1 (or the pseudogene TRBV3-2) and TRBJ1-1, with TRBD1 identical over 8 bases. This CDR3 has 16 amino acids. V shed 4 bases, J shed 3 bases, and the junction held 10 bases outside the gene matches. Germline V gene data show CDR1 as LGHDT and CDR2 as YNNKEL (reference sequence). The CDR3 region has the DNA TGTGCCAGCAGCCTCAGGCAGGGGGCACGTTACACTGAAGCTTTCTTT. Translated, it gives CASSLRQGARYTEAFF.

This clone was found once. This rearrangement joins TRBV25-1 to TRBJ1-5; no clear D gene. V was trimmed by 2 bases and J by 0 bases, leaving 8 bases between them. From germline, CDR1 is MGHDK and CDR2 SYGVNS. The CDR3 is 15 amino acids. This CDR3 reads CASSETANSNQPQHF. For the CDR3, the DNA is TGTGCCAGCAGTGAAACAGCTAATAGCAATCAGCCCCAGCATTTT. The whole variable domain, remainder taken from reference TRBV25-1 and TRBJ1-5, is EADIYQTPRYLVIGTGKKITLECSQTMGHDKMYWYQQDPGMELHLIHYSYGVNSTEKGDLSSESTVSRIRTEHFPLTLESARPSHTSQYLCASSETANSNQPQHFGDGTRLSIL.

This clone was counted a few times. The rearrangement uses TRBV7-3 and TRBJ2-2; 7 nucleotides align to TRBD2. With 1 base clipped from V and 6 bases from J, the junction kept 5 bases outside the gene matches. This CDR3 has 15 residues. CDR1 is SGHTA and CDR2 is FQGTGA in the germline V gene. CDR3 sequence reads: CASSLMSSGAGELFF. The CDR3 DNA follows: TGTGCCAGCAGCTTAATGTCTAGCGGAGCCGGGGAGCTGTTTTTT.

The chain employs TRBV6-5 and TRBJ2-3, with 15 bases aligning to TRBD2. The V gene end was trimmed by 8 bases and the J gene end by 1 base; junction bases not matched to a gene: 1. CDR1 and CDR2 from the germline V gene are MNHEY and SVGAGI. This CDR3 has 15 residues. The CDR3, as DNA: TGTGCCAGCCGGACTAGCGGGGGGGGCACAGATACGCAGTATTTT. This sequence encodes CASRTSGGGTDTQYF.